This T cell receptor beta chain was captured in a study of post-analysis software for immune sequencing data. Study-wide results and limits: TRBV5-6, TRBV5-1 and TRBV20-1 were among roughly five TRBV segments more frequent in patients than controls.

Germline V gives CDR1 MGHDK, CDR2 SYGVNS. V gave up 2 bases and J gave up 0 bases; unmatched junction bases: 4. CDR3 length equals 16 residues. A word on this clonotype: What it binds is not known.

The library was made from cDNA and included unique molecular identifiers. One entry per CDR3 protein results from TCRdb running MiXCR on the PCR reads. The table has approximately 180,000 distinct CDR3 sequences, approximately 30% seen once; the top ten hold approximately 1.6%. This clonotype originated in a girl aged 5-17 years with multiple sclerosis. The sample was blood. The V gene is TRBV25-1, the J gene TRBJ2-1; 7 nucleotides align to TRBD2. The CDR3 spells CASSETSVGSYNEQFF. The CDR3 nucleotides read TGTGCCAGCAGTGAAACTAGCGTTGGCTCCTACAATGAGCAGTTCTTC.